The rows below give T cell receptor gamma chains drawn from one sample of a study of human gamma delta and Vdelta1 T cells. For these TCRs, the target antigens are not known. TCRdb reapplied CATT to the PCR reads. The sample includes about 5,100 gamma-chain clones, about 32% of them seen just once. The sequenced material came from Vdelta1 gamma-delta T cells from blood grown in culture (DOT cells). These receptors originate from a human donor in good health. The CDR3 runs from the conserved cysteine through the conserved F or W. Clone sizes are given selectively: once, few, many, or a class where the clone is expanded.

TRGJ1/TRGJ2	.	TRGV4	TGTGCCACCTGGGATGCCACCACGAATTATTATAAGAAACTCTTT	CATWDATTNYYKKLF
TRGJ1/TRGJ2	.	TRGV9	TGTGCCTTGTGGGAGGCGGGGGAGAAACTCTTT	CALWEAGEKLF
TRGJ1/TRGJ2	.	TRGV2	TGTGCCACCTGGGACGGGCTACCCTTTTATTATAAGAAACTCTTT	CATWDGLPFYYKKLF
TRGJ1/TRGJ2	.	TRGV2	TGTGCCACCTGGGACAGGCACTTCGGGAAACTCTTT	CATWDRHFGKLF
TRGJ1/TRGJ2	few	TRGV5	TGTGCCACCTGGGACAGGCGGGAGAATTATTATAAGAAACTCTTT	CATWDRRENYYKKLF
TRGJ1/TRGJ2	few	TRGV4	TGTGCCACCTGGGACGGGCGAAATGCTATCGAGAATTATTATAAGAAACTCTTT	CATWDGRNAIENYYKKLF
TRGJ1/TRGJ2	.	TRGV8	TGTGCCACCTGGGCCAAGGGTTATTATAAGAAACTCTTT	CATWAKGYYKKLF
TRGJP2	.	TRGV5	TGTGCCACCTGGGACAGGGGGGATTGGATCAAGACGTTT	CATWDRGDWIKTF
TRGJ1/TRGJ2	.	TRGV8	TGTGCCACCTGGGATAAACAAGTCCACGAGAAACTCTTT	CATWDKQVHEKLF
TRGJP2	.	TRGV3	TGTGCCACCTGGGACAGGCGCGGATATAGTAGTGATTGGATCAAGACGTTT	CATWDRRGYSSDWIKTF
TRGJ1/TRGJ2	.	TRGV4	TGTGCCACCTGGGACTCTCTGAATTATTATAAGAAACTCTTT	CATWDSLNYYKKLF
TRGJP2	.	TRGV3	TGTGCCACCTGGGACAGACAGAGTAGTGATTGGATCAAGACGTTT	CATWDRQSSDWIKTF
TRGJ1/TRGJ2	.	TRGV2	TGTGCCACGACGAATTATTATAAGAAACTCTTT	CATTNYYKKLF
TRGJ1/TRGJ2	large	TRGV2	TGTGCCACCTGGGACGGGCCGGGGTATTATAAGAAACTCTTT	CATWDGPGYYKKLF
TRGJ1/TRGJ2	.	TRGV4	TGTGCCACCTGGGACTGGGAGGGGTATAAGAAACTCTTT	CATWDWEGYKKLF
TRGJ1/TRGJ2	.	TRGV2	TGTGCCACCTGGGACGGGCCACGGTATAAGAAACTCTTT	CATWDGPRYKKLF
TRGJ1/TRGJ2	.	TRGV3	TGTGCCACCTGGGACAGGCTAGGGGACAATTATTATAAGAAACTCTTT	CATWDRLGDNYYKKLF
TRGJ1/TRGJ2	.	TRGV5	TGTGCCACCTGGGACAGGCCTTCGGATAAGAAACTCTTT	CATWDRPSDKKLF
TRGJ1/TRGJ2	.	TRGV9	TGTGCCTTGTGGTTACCCTATTATAAGAAACTCTTT	CALWLPYYKKLF
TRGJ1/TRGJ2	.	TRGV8	TGTGCCACCTGGGATAGGCGGGGATATTATAAGAAACTCTTT	CATWDRRGYYKKLF